This T cell receptor beta chain is drawn from a study of T cell clonality in common variable immunodeficiency. Study findings and constraints: What drives increased CVID clonality needs T cell subpopulation sequencing.

This clone occurred many times. Its antigen is unidentified. Coverage ceases 3 residues before the CDR3 finishes, and the germline J gene fills in the end. Clones were sequenced by immunoSEQ multiplex PCR, and TCRdb holds only the in-frame ones, with some missing. The sample gives some 38,000 clones, none seen only once, and the top ten clones hold approximately 2.8%. Losses at the gene ends were 4 bases for V and 5 bases for J; bases not matched to a gene: 8. Germline loops: CDR1 SGHRS, CDR2 YFSETQ. This CDR3 spans 14 amino acids. The sample was peripheral blood mononuclear cells. The source of this sequence is a person aged 18 to 70 in good health. The chain joins TRBV5-1 to TRBJ2-7; the match to TRBD2 covers 8 bases. The CDR3 is CASSLSGSVHEQYF. CDR3 DNA, as far as it was read: TGCGCCAGCAGCCTCAGCGGGAGTGTCCACGAG.